These T cell receptor beta chains were read from a single sample in a study of shared clonotypes between healthy human individuals. Generated by immunoSEQ multiplex PCR, the TCRdb table keeps only in-frame clones and is missing some. The sample lists roughly 1,800,000 clones, roughly 94% occurring once. The sequenced sample consisted of naive CD8+ T cells sorted from blood. These receptors were taken from a man younger than 30 in good health. Each CDR3 is given with its conserved first and last residue. A D gene is named only where the DNA matches it firmly. Some rows mark clone size as missing; the rest say once, few, many or name a class of expanded clone.

J,D,V,size,DNA,CDR3
TRBJ2-1,TRBD1,TRBV27,.,TGTGCCAGCAGTTTATCGCCCGGGACAGGGTTCAATGAGCAGTTCTTC,CASSLSPGTGFNEQFF
TRBJ2-7,.,TRBV5-6,.,TGTGCCAGCAGCTTGGGCAGTACCCCCTATGAGCAGTACTTC,CASSLGSTPYEQYF
TRBJ2-3,TRBD2,TRBV7-6,.,TGTGCCAGCAGCCCAGCTAGCGGGAAGAACAGATCTACGCAGTATTTT,CASSPASGKNRSTQYF
TRBJ2-7,.,TRBV7-2,.,.,CASSFGAGEQYF
TRBJ2-7,TRBD1,TRBV28,.,TGTGCCAGCAGTTTCGGGACAGGGAACCCCTACGAGCAGTACTTC,CASSFGTGNPYEQYF
TRBJ2-7,.,TRBV5-5,.,TGTGCCAGCAGCTTTGAAGCGTACGACTACGAGCAGTACTTC,CASSFEAYDYEQYF
TRBJ2-7,.,TRBV30,.,TGTGCCTGGGGTGTAGGGCAGCCTTACGAGCAGTACTTC,CAWGVGQPYEQYF
TRBJ2-7,.,TRBV7-2,.,TGTGCCAGCAGCCTAGACTCCCGCTCCGCCGAGCGGTACTTC,CASSLDSRSAERYF
TRBJ2-7,.,TRBV4-3,.,TGCGCCAGCAGCCCTTTTTTGGGCTACGAGCAGTACTTC,CASSPFLGYEQYF
TRBJ2-5,.,TRBV4-2,.,TGTGCCAGCAGCCAAGCACGGCAGGGTAGTGCGGAGACCCAGTACTTC,CASSQARQGSAETQYF
TRBJ2-1,.,TRBV7-8,.,TGTGCCAGCAGCTTCCCCGGCTCCTACAATGAGCAGTTCTTC,CASSFPGSYNEQFF
TRBJ2-1,.,TRBV7-6,.,TGTGCCAGCAGCTTAGTCTGGCAGGGGGGCAATGAGCAGTTCTTC,CASSLVWQGGNEQFF
TRBJ2-7,.,TRBV19,.,TGTGCCAGTAGTATTAGGGACTTCGACTACGAGCAGTACTTC,CASSIRDFDYEQYF
TRBJ2-7,TRBD2,TRBV5-6,.,TGTGCCAGCAGCCCCGGATCGGGAGGATCCTACGAGCAGTACTTC,CASSPGSGGSYEQYF
TRBJ2-3,.,TRBV27,.,TGTGCCAGCGGGTCCCCAAGCGCAGATACGCAGTATTTT,CASGSPSADTQYF
TRBJ2-7,.,TRBV29-1,.,TGCAGCGTTGGAGATGTGGATTACGAGCAGTACTTC,CSVGDVDYEQYF
TRBJ2-7,TRBD1,TRBV2,.,TGTGCCAGCAGTCAGGGGGCTGGATACGAGCAGTACTTC,CASSQGAGYEQYF
TRBJ2-1,.,TRBV5-6,.,TGTGCCAGCAGCTTAGGGGAAGCCGCTGAGCAGTTCTTC,CASSLGEAAEQFF
TRBJ2-3,.,TRBV18,.,TGTGCCAGCTCCAGTCCCCCTGGCGATAGCACAGATACGCAGTATTTT,CASSSPPGDSTDTQYF
TRBJ2-1,.,TRBV27,.,TGTGCCAGCAGTCTGATCCGGGGGGCTCACAATGAGCAGTTCTTC,CASSLIRGAHNEQFF
TRBJ2-7,TRBD2,TRBV5-8,.,TGTGCCAGCAGCTCTAGAACTAGCGGGGGGACCTACGAGCAGTACTTC,CASSSRTSGGTYEQYF
TRBJ1-4,.,TRBV7-2,.,TGTGCCAGCAGCTTAGATCCGGCAGGGAGAGGAATGGGGGAAAAACTGTTTTTT,CASSLDPAGRGMGEKLFF
TRBJ2-5,TRBD2,TRBV7-9,.,TGTGCCAGCAGCGTAATCACACTAGCGGGAGGCCAAGAGACCCAGTACTTC,CASSVITLAGGQETQYF
TRBJ2-1,.,TRBV6-5,.,TGTGCCAGCAGTTACTCGAACCTCAATGAGCAGTTCTTC,CASSYSNLNEQFF
TRBJ1-1,.,TRBV4-1,.,TGCGCCAGCAGCCCAGAAAAGGACAGGAACACTGAAGCTTTCTTT,CASSPEKDRNTEAFF
TRBJ2-4,TRBD1,TRBV7-2,once,TGTGCCAGCAGCTTAGAAGGGGGCTATGGCAAAAACATTCAGTACTTC,CASSLEGGYGKNIQYF
TRBJ2-7,.,TRBV28,.,TGTGCCAGCAGTTTAACAGGAAGCTCCTACGAGCAGTACTTC,CASSLTGSSYEQYF
TRBJ2-1,TRBD2,TRBV10-3,.,TGTGCCATCAGCCCGGGACTAGCCGGTGAGCAGTTCTTC,CAISPGLAGEQFF
TRBJ1-1,.,TRBV27,.,TGTGCCAGCAGTCCGGACGGGACCACTGAAGCTTTCTTT,CASSPDGTTEAFF
TRBJ2-7,.,TRBV7-8,.,TGTGCCAGCAGCTTAGAGCTAGGGCATTACGAGCAGTACTTC,CASSLELGHYEQYF
TRBJ2-7,.,TRBV7-6,.,TGTGCCAGCAGCGGCGACACCTACGAGCAGTACTTC,CASSGDTYEQYF
TRBJ1-5,.,TRBV19,.,TGTGCCAGTAGTATTGGGGGGGTCAATCAGCCCCAGCATTTT,CASSIGGVNQPQHF
TRBJ1-4,.,TRBV4-1,.,TGCGCCAGCAGCCAAGAGGACCTAGTTAATGAAAAACTGTTTTTT,CASSQEDLVNEKLFF
TRBJ1-6,.,TRBV27,.,TGTGCCAGCAGTTTATCCGCAGGCGGATTAGGTTCACCCCTCCACTTT,CASSLSAGGLGSPLHF
TRBJ2-1,.,TRBV6-1,.,TGTGCCAGCAGCGACTACCTCTCAAACCCCGGGGAGTTCTTC,CASSDYLSNPGEFF
TRBJ2-7,TRBD1,TRBV9,.,TGTGCCAGCAGCGCGGGCAGGGACAGGGGGACCTACGAGCAGTACTTC,CASSAGRDRGTYEQYF
TRBJ1-6,.,TRBV11-2,.,TGTGCCAGCAGCTTAGTCCCCAGGGATATTGCCTATAATTCACCCCTCCACTTT,CASSLVPRDIAYNSPLHF
TRBJ2-3,.,TRBV4-2,.,TGTGCCAGCAGCCAAGACGGGACTACGCAGTATTTT,CASSQDGTTQYF
TRBJ2-3,.,TRBV7-9,.,TGTGCCAGCAGCTTAGATTCCTGGACGAATTTTATCACAGATACGCAGTATTTT,CASSLDSWTNFITDTQYF
TRBJ2-7,.,TRBV7-9,once,TGTGCCAGCAGCCAGCGGGACAGCTACGAGCAGTACTTC,CASSQRDSYEQYF
TRBJ2-7,TRBD1,TRBV5-4,.,TGTGCCAGCAGCGGGGACAGTTTCTACGAGCAGTACTTC,CASSGDSFYEQYF
TRBJ2-3,TRBD2,TRBV2,.,TGTGCCAGCAGTTCTCCGGGGGGGTGGGGCACAGATACGCAGTATTTT,CASSSPGGWGTDTQYF
TRBJ2-1,.,TRBV10-1,.,TGCGCCAGCAGTGAGTTGAGGGGGAAGCAGTTCTTC,CASSELRGKQFF
TRBJ1-2,TRBD1,TRBV13,.,TGTGCCAGCACCGTGACAGGGGGCTATGGCTACACCTTC,CASTVTGGYGYTF